This T cell receptor (beta chain) was identified in a study of T-cell reconstitution after alpha-beta-depleted transplantation in children. General study points: Day-60 TCRbeta diversity that was high in some patients was derived from surviving recipient T cells and thymic progenitors. Diversity and T-cell counts at one year after transplant derived mostly from new T cells. At around two months after transplant, the alpha-beta T cells were reportedly derived from several hundred expanded clones that came from non-depleted graft cells.

Unique molecular identifiers featured in how the TCRbeta library was prepared. TCRdb recomputed calls from the PCR reads with MiXCR, one row per CDR3 protein. This sample carries approximately 300,000 distinct CDR3 sequences, 6% to 10% of them seen once, and the ten largest clones take over 7.5%. The CDR3 extends over 15 amino acids. Germline assignment: CDR1 PRHDT and CDR2 FYEKMQ (reference sequence). The V and J ends lost 4 bases and 3 bases, in that order; junction bases with no gene match: 8. This clonotype was recorded a few times. The antigen is unknown. This chain links TRBV13 with TRBJ2-7; TRBD1 aligns across 8 bases. The receptor comes from a female patient between 2 and 15 years old who had a stem cell transplant for Fanconi anemia, so the T cells may come from the graft donor. The source was peripheral blood, collected 360 days after TCRalphabeta/CD19-depleted stem cell transplant. The CDR3 nucleotides are TGTGCCAGCAGCTACCTCACAGGGGGTGGCTACGAGCAGTACTTC. Translation gives CASSYLTGGGYEQYF. Complete variable domain (other parts from reference TRBV13 and TRBJ2-7): AAGVIQSPRHLIKEKRETATLKCYPIPRHDTVYWYQQGPGQDPQFLISFYEKMQSDKGSIPDRFSAQQFSDYHSELNMSSLELGDSALYFCASSYLTGGGYEQYFGPGTRLTVT.